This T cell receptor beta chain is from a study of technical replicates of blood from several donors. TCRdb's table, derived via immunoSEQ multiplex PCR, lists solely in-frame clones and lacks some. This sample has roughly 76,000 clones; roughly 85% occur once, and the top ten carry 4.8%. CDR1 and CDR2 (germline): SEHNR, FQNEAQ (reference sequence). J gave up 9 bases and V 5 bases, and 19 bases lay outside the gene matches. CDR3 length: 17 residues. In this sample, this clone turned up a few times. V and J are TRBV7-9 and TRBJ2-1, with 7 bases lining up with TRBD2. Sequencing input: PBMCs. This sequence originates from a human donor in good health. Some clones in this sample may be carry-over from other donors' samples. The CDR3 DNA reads TGTGCCAGCAGCCCCCGCGGTTGGTGGGAGGGCGTCGGTGAGCAGTTCTTC. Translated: CASSPRGWWEGVGEQFF.